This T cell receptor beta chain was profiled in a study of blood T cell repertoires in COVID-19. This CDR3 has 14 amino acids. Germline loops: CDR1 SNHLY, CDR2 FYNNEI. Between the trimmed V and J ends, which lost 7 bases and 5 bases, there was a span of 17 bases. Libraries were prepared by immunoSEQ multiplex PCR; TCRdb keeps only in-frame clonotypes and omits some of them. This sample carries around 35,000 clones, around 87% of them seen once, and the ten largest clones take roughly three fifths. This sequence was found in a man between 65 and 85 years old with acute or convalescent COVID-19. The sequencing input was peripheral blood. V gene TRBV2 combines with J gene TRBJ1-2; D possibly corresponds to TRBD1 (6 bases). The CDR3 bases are TGTGCCAGCAACTTACACACAGGGTTATATGGCTACACCTTC. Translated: CASNLHTGLYGYTF.